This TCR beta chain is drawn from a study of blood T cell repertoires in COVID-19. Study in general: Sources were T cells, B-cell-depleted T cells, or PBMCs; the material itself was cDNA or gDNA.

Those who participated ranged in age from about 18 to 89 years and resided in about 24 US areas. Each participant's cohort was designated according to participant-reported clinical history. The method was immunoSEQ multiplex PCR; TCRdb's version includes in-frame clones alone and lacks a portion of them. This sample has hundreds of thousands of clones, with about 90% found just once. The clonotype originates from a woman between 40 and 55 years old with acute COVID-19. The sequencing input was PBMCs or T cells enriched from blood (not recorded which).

The CDR3 loop is CSTSAGEEGSPLHF. The CDR3 DNA follows: TGCAGCACCTCAGCCGGGGAGGAGGGTTCACCCCTCCACTTT. This chain uses TRBV29-1 with TRBJ1-6; D is uncertain. In germline, CDR1 is SQVTM, CDR2 ANQGSEA. The CDR3 is 14 residues long. V lost 8 bases and J 9 bases, leaving 20 bases between the germline ends.